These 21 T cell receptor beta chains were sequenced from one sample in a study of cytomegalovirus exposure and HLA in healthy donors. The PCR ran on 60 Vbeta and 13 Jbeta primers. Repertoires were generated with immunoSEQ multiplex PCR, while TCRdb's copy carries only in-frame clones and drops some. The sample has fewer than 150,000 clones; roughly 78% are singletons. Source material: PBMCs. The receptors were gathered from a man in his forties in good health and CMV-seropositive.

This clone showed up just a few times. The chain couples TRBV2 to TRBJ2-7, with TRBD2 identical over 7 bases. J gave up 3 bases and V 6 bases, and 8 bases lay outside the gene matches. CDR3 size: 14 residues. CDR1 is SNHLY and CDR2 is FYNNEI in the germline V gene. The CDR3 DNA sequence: TGTGCCAGCAGATCCGCGGGAGCGGTCTACGAGCAGTACTTC. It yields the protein CASRSAGAVYEQYF.

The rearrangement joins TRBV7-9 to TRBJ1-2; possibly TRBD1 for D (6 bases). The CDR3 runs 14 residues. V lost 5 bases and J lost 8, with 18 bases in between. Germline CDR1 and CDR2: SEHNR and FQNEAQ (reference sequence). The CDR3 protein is CASSPWTAKGGYTF. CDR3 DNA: TGTGCCAGCAGCCCTTGGACAGCCAAAGGAGGCTACACCTTC. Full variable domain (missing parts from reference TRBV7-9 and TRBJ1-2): DTGVSQNPRHKITKRGQNVTFRCDPISEHNRLYWYRQTLGQGPEFLTYFQNEAQLEKSRLLSDRFSAERPKGSFSTLEIQRTEQGDSAMYLCASSPWTAKGGYTFGSGTRLTVV.

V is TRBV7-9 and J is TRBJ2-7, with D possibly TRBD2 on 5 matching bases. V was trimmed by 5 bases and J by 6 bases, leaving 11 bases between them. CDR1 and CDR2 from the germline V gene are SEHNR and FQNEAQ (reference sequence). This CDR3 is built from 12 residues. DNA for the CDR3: TGTGCCAGCAGCCCCGAGGCGGGCGAGCAGTACTTC. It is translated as CASSPEAGEQYF. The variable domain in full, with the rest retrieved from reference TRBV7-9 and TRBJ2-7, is DTGVSQNPRHKITKRGQNVTFRCDPISEHNRLYWYRQTLGQGPEFLTYFQNEAQLEKSRLLSDRFSAERPKGSFSTLEIQRTEQGDSAMYLCASSPEAGEQYFGPGTRLTVT.

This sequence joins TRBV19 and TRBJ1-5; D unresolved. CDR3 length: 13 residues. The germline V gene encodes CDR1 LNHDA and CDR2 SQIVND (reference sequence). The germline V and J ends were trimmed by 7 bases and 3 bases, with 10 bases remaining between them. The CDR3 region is CASTGQHNQPQHF. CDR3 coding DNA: TGTGCCAGTACGGGTCAGCACAATCAGCCCCAGCATTTT.

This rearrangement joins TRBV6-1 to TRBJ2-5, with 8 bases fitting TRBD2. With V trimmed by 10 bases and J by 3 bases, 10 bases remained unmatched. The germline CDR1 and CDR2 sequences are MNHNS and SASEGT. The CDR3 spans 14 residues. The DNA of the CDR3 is TGTGCCACCAGGTATAGCGGGATTAAAGAGACCCAGTACTTC. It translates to CATRYSGIKETQYF.

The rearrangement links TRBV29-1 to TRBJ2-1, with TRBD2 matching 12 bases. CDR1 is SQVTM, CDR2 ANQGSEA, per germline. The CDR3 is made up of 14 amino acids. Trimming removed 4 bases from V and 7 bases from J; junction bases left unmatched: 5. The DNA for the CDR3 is TGCAGCGTTGCGAAGGGACTAGCGGGTAATGAGCAGTTCTTC. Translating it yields CSVAKGLAGNEQFF.

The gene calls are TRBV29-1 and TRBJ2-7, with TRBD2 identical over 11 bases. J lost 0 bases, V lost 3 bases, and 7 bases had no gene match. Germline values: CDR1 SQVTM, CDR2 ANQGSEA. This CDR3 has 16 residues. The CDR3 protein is CSVETSGIGSSYEQYF. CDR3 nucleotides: TGCAGCGTTGAGACTAGCGGGATTGGGAGCTCCTACGAGCAGTACTTC.

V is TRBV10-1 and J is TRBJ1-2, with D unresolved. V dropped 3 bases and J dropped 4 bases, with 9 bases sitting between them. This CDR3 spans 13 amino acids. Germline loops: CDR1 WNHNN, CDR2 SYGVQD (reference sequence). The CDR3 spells CASSDGGSYGYTF. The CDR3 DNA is TGCGCCAGCAGTGATGGAGGGAGCTATGGCTACACCTTC.

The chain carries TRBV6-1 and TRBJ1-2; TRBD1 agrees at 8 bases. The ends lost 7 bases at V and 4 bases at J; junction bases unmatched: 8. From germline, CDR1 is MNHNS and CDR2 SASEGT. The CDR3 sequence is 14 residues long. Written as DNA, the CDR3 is TGTGCCAGCATCGAGACAGGGGCTGTCTATGGCTACACCTTC. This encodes CASIETGAVYGYTF.

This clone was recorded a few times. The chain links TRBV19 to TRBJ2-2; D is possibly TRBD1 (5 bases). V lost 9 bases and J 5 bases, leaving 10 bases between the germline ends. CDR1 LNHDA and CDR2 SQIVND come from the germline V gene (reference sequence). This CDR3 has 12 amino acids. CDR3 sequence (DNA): TGTGCCAGCAGGGTTTGGACCGGGGAGCTGTTTTTT. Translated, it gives CASRVWTGELFF.

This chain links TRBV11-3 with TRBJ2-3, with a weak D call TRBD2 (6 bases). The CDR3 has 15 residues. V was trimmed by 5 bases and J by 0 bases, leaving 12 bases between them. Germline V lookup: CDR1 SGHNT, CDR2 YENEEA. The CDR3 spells CASSLGLSSTDTQYF. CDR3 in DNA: TGTGCCAGCAGCCTGGGACTCTCTAGCACAGATACGCAGTATTTT.

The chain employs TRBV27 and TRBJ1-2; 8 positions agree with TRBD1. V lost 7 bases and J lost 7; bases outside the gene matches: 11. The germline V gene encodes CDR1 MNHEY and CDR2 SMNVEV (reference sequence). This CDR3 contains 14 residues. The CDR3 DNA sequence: TGTGCCAGCAAGTACCAGGGGGCCATGGGTGGCTACACCTTC. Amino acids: CASKYQGAMGGYTF.

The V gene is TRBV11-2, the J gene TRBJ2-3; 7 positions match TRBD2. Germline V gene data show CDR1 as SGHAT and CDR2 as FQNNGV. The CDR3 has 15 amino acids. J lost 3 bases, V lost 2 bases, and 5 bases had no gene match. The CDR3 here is CASSLLGGKTDTQYF. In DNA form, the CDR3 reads TGTGCCAGCAGCTTATTGGGAGGGAAGACAGATACGCAGTATTTT.

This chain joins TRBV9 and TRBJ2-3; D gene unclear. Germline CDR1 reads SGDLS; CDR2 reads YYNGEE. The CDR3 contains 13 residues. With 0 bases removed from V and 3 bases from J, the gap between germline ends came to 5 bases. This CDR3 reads CASSVALTDTQYF. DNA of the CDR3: TGTGCCAGCAGCGTAGCGTTGACAGATACGCAGTATTTT.

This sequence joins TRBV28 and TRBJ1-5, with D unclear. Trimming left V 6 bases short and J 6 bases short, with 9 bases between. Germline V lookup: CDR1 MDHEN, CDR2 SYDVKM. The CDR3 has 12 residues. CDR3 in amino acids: CASRGLGQPQHF. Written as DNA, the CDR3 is TGTGCCAGCAGGGGCCTGGGTCAGCCCCAGCATTTT.

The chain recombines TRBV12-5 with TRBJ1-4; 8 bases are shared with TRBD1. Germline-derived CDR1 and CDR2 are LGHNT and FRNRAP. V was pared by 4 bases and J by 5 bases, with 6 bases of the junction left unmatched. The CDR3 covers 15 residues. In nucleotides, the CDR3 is TGTGCTAGTGGTTCCCAGACAGGGGAAAATGAAAAACTGTTTTTT. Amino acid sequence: CASGSQTGENEKLFF.

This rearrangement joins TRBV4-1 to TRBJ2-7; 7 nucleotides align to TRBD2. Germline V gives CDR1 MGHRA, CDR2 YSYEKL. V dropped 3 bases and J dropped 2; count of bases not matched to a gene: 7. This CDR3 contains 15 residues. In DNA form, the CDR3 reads TGCGCCAGCAGCCAGCGGGGCGGGGGAACCTACGAGCAGTACTTC. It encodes CASSQRGGGTYEQYF.

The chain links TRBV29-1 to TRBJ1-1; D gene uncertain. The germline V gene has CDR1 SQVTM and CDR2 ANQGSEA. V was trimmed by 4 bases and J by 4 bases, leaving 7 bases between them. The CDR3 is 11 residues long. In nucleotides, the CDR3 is TGCAGCGTTGGTCGGGGCACTGAAGCTTTCTTT. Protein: CSVGRGTEAFF.

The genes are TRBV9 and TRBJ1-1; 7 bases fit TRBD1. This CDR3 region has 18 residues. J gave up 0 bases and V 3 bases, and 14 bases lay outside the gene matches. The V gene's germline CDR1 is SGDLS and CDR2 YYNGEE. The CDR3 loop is CASSANPGGLNMNTEAFF. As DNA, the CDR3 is TGTGCCAGCAGCGCCAACCCAGGGGGGTTGAATATGAACACTGAAGCTTTCTTT.

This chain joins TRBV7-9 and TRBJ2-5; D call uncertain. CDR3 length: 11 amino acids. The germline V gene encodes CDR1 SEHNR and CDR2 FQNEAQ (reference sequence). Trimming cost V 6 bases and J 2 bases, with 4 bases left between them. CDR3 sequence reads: CASSIQETQYF. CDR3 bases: TGTGCCAGCAGTATACAAGAGACCCAGTACTTC.

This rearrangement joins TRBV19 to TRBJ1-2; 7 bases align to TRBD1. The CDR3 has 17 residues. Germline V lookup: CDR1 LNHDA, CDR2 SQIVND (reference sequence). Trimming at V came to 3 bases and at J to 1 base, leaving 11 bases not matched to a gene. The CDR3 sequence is CASSILPGQHINYGYTF. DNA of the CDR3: TGTGCCAGTAGTATCCTCCCGGGACAGCATATTAACTATGGCTACACCTTC.